This T cell receptor beta chain is from a study of blood T cell repertoires in COVID-19. The germline V and J ends were trimmed by 2 bases and 5 bases, with 12 bases remaining between them. CDR3 length: 15 amino acids. Germline V gene data show CDR1 as MNHEY and CDR2 as SMNVEV (reference sequence). Recruitment covered about two dozen US areas and drew participants whose ages spanned about 18 to 90 years. A COVID-19 case was met by exposed participants within 2 weeks before study entry. TCRdb's copy holds only in-frame clones and misses some; the assay was immunoSEQ multiplex PCR. The sample gives 250,000 or so clones, around 90% of which show up once; about 3% is in the top ten.

Sequencing used PBMCs or T cells enriched from blood (not recorded which). The J gene is TRBJ2-2, the V gene TRBV27; D is unclear. The sequence came from a man aged 40-55 years who had been exposed to COVID-19. The DNA of the CDR3 is TGTGCCAGCAGTTTAATCCCTCTTTTGACCGGGGAGCTGTTTTTT. This codes for CASSLIPLLTGELFF.